A single sample is the source of the 25 T cell receptor beta chains below, sequenced in a study of blood T cells in healthy people across ages. Using a J-beta primer mix together with a sample-barcoded 5' primer, a second PCR was run for roughly 7 to 12 cycles. TCRdb re-analysed the 5' RACE reads in MiXCR, keeping a single row per CDR3 protein. The table records approximately 810,000 distinct CDR3 sequences, under 35% of them present only once. Sequenced input: blood. The source of these receptors is a woman of 80 years or more in good health.

The V call is TRBV20-1, the J call TRBJ2-7; the match to TRBD2 covers 9 bases. Germline CDR1 reads DFQATT; CDR2 reads SNEGSKA (reference sequence). The CDR3 runs 15 residues. The ends lost 0 bases at V and 2 bases at J; junction bases unmatched: 5. This chain's CDR3 is CSARDLREGTYEQYF. The CDR3 DNA reads as TGCAGTGCTAGAGATCTGCGGGAGGGAACCTACGAGCAGTACTTC.

This clonotype has more than one count but fewer than ten. One end of the junction is discordant with germline, which a read error may explain. The V and J genes are TRBV12-3 or TRBV12-4 and TRBJ2-3; either TRBD1 or TRBD2 may fit D (6 bases each). This CDR3 spans 14 amino acids. In DNA, the CDR3 is TGTGCCAGCACCCTTCGGGGGCTGGCAGATGCGCAGTATTTT. This encodes CASTLRGLADAQYF.

This clonotype has only one observation. Without the conserved terminal phenylalanine or tryptophan, this CDR3 likely stems from a read error. This chain joins TRBV6-2 or TRBV6-3 and TRBJ2-6; possibly TRBD1 or TRBD2 for D (5 bases each). Germline-derived CDR1 and CDR2 are MNHEY and SVGEGT. The CDR3 is 18 residues long. V lost 6 bases and J lost 2, with 20 bases in between. The chain's CDR3 is CASSRVAGGTTGANVLTC. The DNA for the CDR3 is TGTGCCAGCAGCCGAGTGGCGGGTGGGACGACTGGGGCCAACGTCCTGACTTGC.

This clonotype turned up a few times. This chain joins TRBV5-1 and TRBJ2-5; tentative D call: TRBD2 (5 bases). This CDR3 has 17 residues. V lost 0 bases to trimming and J lost 7 bases, with 22 bases between them. In germline, CDR1 is SGHRS, CDR2 YFSETQ. CDR3 bases: TGCGCCAGCAGCTTGGGGCTTGTGGTCCTCTCCGAGGGGACCCAGTACTTC. This codes for CASSLGLVVLSEGTQYF. The full variable domain, completed using reference TRBV5-1 and TRBJ2-5, is KAGVTQTPRYLIKTRGQQVTLSCSPISGHRSVSWYQQTPGQGLQFLFEYFSETQRNKGNFPGRFSGRQFSNSRSEMNVSTLELGDSALYLCASSLGLVVLSEGTQYFGPGTRLLVL.

Remarks on this clonotype: This could be a read error, since a much larger clone is one nucleotide away. This chain connects TRBV6-2 or TRBV6-3 to TRBJ2-5; 8 bases match TRBD2. Looked up from germline, CDR1 is MNHEY and CDR2 is SVGEGT. This CDR3 has 17 residues. The trim removed 2 bases at V and 11 bases at J, leaving 19 bases unmatched. Written as DNA, the CDR3 is TGTGCCAGCAGTTACGTGGTTGTGCGCGGGGGGAACAATGAGCAGTACTTC. Translating gives CASSYVVVRGGNNEQYF.

About this clonotype: This sequence may be a read error, since a much larger clone differs from it by one base. The chain carries TRBV4-2 and TRBJ2-5; tentative D call: TRBD1 (6 bases). CDR1 is LGHNA, CDR2 YNFKEQ, per germline. This CDR3 contains 14 residues. The CDR3 spells CAGSQDRLQETQYF. DNA of the CDR3: TGTGCCGGCAGCCAAGACAGGTTACAAGAGACCCAGTACTTC.

This clonotype was found many times. The chain is built from TRBV20-1 and TRBJ2-7; 8 positions match TRBD1. The CDR3 covers 14 residues. The J segment lost 3 bases and the V segment lost 4 bases, leaving 8 bases of the junction unmatched. Germline V gives CDR1 DFQATT, CDR2 SNEGSKA (reference sequence). CDR3 DNA sequence: TGCAGTGCTACTGGACAGGGATTCAACTACGAGCAGTACTTC. Protein: CSATGQGFNYEQYF.

Concerning this clonotype itself: Just one base apart from a much larger clone, this may be a read error. The CDR3 nucleotides read TGTGCCAGCAGCGTGGGGGGGTTGGTAGATACGCGGTATTTT. Translated, it gives CASSVGGLVDTRYF. V is TRBV9 and J is TRBJ2-3; 7 nucleotides match TRBD2. This CDR3 is built from 14 residues. Germline loops: CDR1 SGDLS, CDR2 YYNGEE.

This clonotype was counted many times. V and J are TRBV6-1 and TRBJ1-1; possibly TRBD1 for D (6 bases). CDR3 length: 12 residues. Per germline, CDR1 MNHNS and CDR2 SASEGT. V was pared by 6 bases and J by 7 bases, with 12 bases between. The DNA for the CDR3 is TGTGCCAGCAGCCTAAGACAGGTTGAAGCTTTCTTT. The encoded protein is CASSLRQVEAFF.

Of note for this clonotype: The junction and the germline gene differ at one end; a read error may be behind it. The V gene is TRBV12-3 or TRBV12-4, the J gene TRBJ2-3; tentative D call: TRBD1 (5 bases). CDR3 length equals 13 residues. CDR3 loop: CASSSIGADTQYF. CDR3 nucleotides: TGTGCCAGCAGTTCTATAGGGGCAGATACGCAATATTTT.

This rearrangement joins TRBV7-2 to TRBJ1-1; TRBD1 is a possible D gene (5 bases). Trimming cost V 1 base and J 1 base, with 10 bases left between them. CDR1 is SGHTA and CDR2 is FQGNSA in the germline V gene. This CDR3 spans 15 amino acids. The CDR3 loop reads CASSLGQLKNTEAFF. The CDR3 nucleotides are TGTGCCAGCAGCTTAGGACAGCTTAAGAACACTGAAGCTTTCTTT.

Regarding this clonotype: A much bigger clone sits one base away, suggesting this may be a read error. This rearrangement joins TRBV13 to TRBJ2-1, with D perhaps matching TRBD2 (7 bases). V was clipped by 7 bases and J by 13 bases, with 23 bases between them. The CDR3 extends over 14 amino acids. Germline V gene sequence: CDR1 PRHDT, CDR2 FYEKMQ (reference sequence). The CDR3 DNA reads as TGTGCCAGCACCCGGGGGGCCGGGTTTGAGACCCAGTTCTTC. Its protein is CASTRGAGFETQFF. Filled out from reference TRBV13 and TRBJ2-1, the complete variable domain reads AAGVIQSPRHLIKEKRETATLKCYPIPRHDTVYWYQQGPGQDPQFLISFYEKMQSDKGSIPDRFSAQQFSDYHSELNMSSLELGDSALYFCASTRGAGFETQFFGPGTRLTVL.

Worth noting for this clonotype: A much larger clonotype is one base distant, so this may be a read error. This sequence joins TRBV12-3 or TRBV12-4 and TRBJ2-3; perhaps TRBD2 as D (6 bases). The CDR3 sequence is 14 residues long. DNA of the CDR3: TGTGCCAGCAGTCGGAGGGGCAGCACAGATGCGCAGTATTTT. Amino acid sequence: CASSRRGSTDAQYF.

As concerns this clonotype: Being one base from a much bigger clone, this may be a read error. The V call is TRBV20-1, the J call TRBJ2-5; TRBD1 might be the D (6 bases). The J call may not be correct, given that the DNA end is closer to TRBJ2-7. Per germline, CDR1 DFQATT and CDR2 SNEGSKA (reference sequence). The CDR3 spans 13 residues. The CDR3 region has the DNA TGCAGTGCCACTATTACAGGGACCCGCGAGCAGTACTTC. Amino acid sequence: CSATITGTREQYF.

In this sample, this clonotype turned up many times. The genes are TRBV30 and TRBJ1-1, with no clear D. Trimming took off 1 base at V and 11 bases at J, with 11 bases between the two ends. The germline V gene encodes CDR1 GTSNPN and CDR2 SVGIG (reference sequence). CDR3 length: 11 amino acids. The CDR3 loop reads CAWSASMRAFF. In DNA, the CDR3 is TGTGCCTGGAGTGCAAGTATGAGGGCTTTCTTT.

The rearrangement uses TRBV11-2 and TRBJ2-3; D perhaps matches TRBD2 (6 bases). Deletions cut 2 bases from V and 2 bases from J, with 11 bases between. CDR1 and CDR2 from the germline V gene are SGHAT and FQNNGV. The CDR3 is 15 amino acids. CDR3 in amino acids: CASSLHGGVTDTQYF. In nucleotides, the CDR3 is TGTGCCAGCAGCTTACACGGAGGGGTCACAGATACGCAGTATTTT.

Comments on this clonotype: Since a much larger clone is just one base distant, this may be a read error. The chain is built from TRBV6-6 and TRBJ2-5, with TRBD1 as a possible D gene (6 bases). The closer fit of TRBJ2-1 to the DNA end suggests the J call may be wrong. Germline CDR1 MNHNY, CDR2 SVGAGI (reference sequence). The CDR3 sequence is 13 residues long. This CDR3 reads CASRGQTQETQFF. CDR3 bases: TGTGCCAGCAGAGGACAGACCCAAGAGACCCAGTTCTTC.

The rearrangement uses TRBV5-6 and TRBJ1-1, with D hard to call. The CDR3 contains 12 residues. Germline V gene data show CDR1 as SGHDT and CDR2 as YYEEEE. Deletions cut 4 bases from V and 7 bases from J, with 11 bases between. The CDR3, as DNA: TGTGCCAGCAGCGTGCGAGAATTTGAAGCTTTCTTT. This codes for CASSVREFEAFF.

This clonotype appeared many times. The V call is TRBV5-1, the J call TRBJ2-1, with D hard to call. The CDR3 totals 12 residues. The germline V and J ends were trimmed by 1 base and 6 bases, with 5 bases remaining between them. Germline V CDR1 and CDR2: SGHRS, YFSETQ. The chain's CDR3 is CASSLIGNEQFF. CDR3 coding DNA: TGCGCCAGCAGCTTGATAGGCAATGAGCAGTTCTTC.

This clonotype was seen repeatedly, ten times or more. The genes are TRBV7-2 and TRBJ2-5, with TRBD2 matching 11 bases. The germline V gene encodes CDR1 SGHTA and CDR2 FQGNSA. The CDR3 runs to 15 residues. The V segment lost 7 bases and the J segment 5 bases; nucleotides outside the gene matches: 9. CDR3 in DNA: TGTGCCAGCACCAAGAGCCTAGCGGGGGGTGAGACCCAGTACTTC. This gives the protein CASTKSLAGGETQYF.

This clonotype has a single count. The J gene is TRBJ2-1, the V gene TRBV6-1, with TRBD2 matching over 9 bases. This CDR3 has 14 residues. Germline-derived CDR1 and CDR2 are MNHNS and SASEGT. With 4 bases clipped from V and 5 bases from J, the junction kept 3 bases outside the gene matches. The CDR3 DNA sequence: TGTGCCAGCAGTGGACTAGCGGTACACAATGAGCAGTTCTTC. Translating gives CASSGLAVHNEQFF.

The chain links TRBV7-2 to TRBJ2-5; TRBD2 might be the D (5 bases). Germline CDR1 is SGHTA and CDR2 is FQGNSA. V was cut by 5 bases and J by 7 bases, with 14 bases left in between. This CDR3 has 13 amino acids. CDR3 protein: CASSPRLAATQYF. The CDR3, as DNA: TGTGCCAGCAGCCCCAGGCTAGCCGCGACCCAGTACTTC.

The table lists this clonotype with many counts. The V and J genes are TRBV12-3 or TRBV12-4 and TRBJ2-7; D possibly matches TRBD1 or TRBD2 (5 bases each). This CDR3 has 15 residues. With 6 bases removed from V and 3 bases from J, the gap between germline ends came to 18 bases. The CDR3 region has the DNA TGTGCCAGCAGAAAAGAGGGGACGGCGGGCTACGAGCAGTACTTC. Its translation is CASRKEGTAGYEQYF.

This clonotype was counted only a few times. The chain employs TRBV6-5 and TRBJ1-1, with TRBD1 matching 7 bases. Germline V gives CDR1 MNHEY, CDR2 SVGAGI. This CDR3 has 13 amino acids. V lost 10 bases and J lost 10; bases outside the gene matches: 15. The CDR3 region is CATRRGGGKGAFF. The CDR3 DNA reads TGTGCCACGCGGAGAGGAGGGGGCAAGGGAGCTTTCTTT.

This clonotype was observed a few times. The chain uses TRBV20-1 and TRBJ1-5; D is ambiguous. The CDR3 contains 14 residues. Between the trimmed V and J ends, which lost 5 bases and 2 bases, there was a span of 13 bases. Germline V gene lookup returns CDR1 DFQATT and CDR2 SNEGSKA (reference sequence). In DNA form, the CDR3 reads TGCAGTGCTCTGGACCGAGATCGCAATCAGCCCCAGCATTTT. Translated: CSALDRDRNQPQHF.